A single sample gave rise to the 5 T cell receptor beta chains below, sequenced in a study of technical replicates of blood from a handful of donors (TCRdb year 2017). Receptors were amplified or captured by the immunoSEQ multiplex PCR assay. The immuneACCESS repertoire file appears here via TCRdb, limited to in-frame rearrangements. These files lack a portion of the clones; in checked studies, under half of the deficit traces to unresolved V genes, and the cause of the others is not known. The sample table contains around 85,000 clones; only one count was recorded for roughly 94% of them. The ten largest account for about 0.25% of the sample. The sequenced material came from T cells isolated from PBMCs. Receptors originate from a human donor in good health.

The chain couples TRBV6-5 to TRBJ1-4; D unresolved. Germline V lookup: CDR1 MNHEY, CDR2 SVGAGI. The CDR3 runs 16 residues. The V end lost 0 bases, the J end lost 6 bases, and 14 bases lay between the germline ends. The CDR3 loop reads CASSYSSEKTYEKLFF. Written as DNA, the CDR3 is TGTGCCAGCAGTTACTCATCGGAAAAGACTTATGAAAAACTGTTTTTT.

The V and J genes are TRBV7-8 and TRBJ2-7, with D possibly TRBD2 on 6 matching bases. Trimming removed 10 bases at V and 2 bases at J, with 21 bases between. The CDR3 contains 15 residues. CDR1 and CDR2 from the germline V gene are SGHVS and FQNEAQ. CDR3 sequence (DNA): TGTGCCACGCTTTGGGGTGGAGGGAATACCTACGAGCAGTACTTC. It yields the protein CATLWGGGNTYEQYF. Combining the CDR3 with reference TRBV7-8 and TRBJ2-7 gives the whole variable domain GAGVSQSPRYKVAKRGQDVALRCDPISGHVSLFWYQQALGQGPEFLTYFQNEAQLDKSGLPSDRFFAERPEGSVSTLKIQRTQQEDSAVYLCATLWGGGNTYEQYFGPGTRLTVT.

The genes are TRBV5-1 and TRBJ2-1; TRBD2 matches at 12 bases. This CDR3 region has 18 residues. Germline V gives CDR1 SGHRS, CDR2 YFSETQ. Germline trimming cut 2 bases from V and 0 bases from J; bases unmatched to any gene: 6. The CDR3 nucleotides read TGCGCCAGCAGCTTCGGACTAGCGGGGCCTAGCTCCTACAATGAGCAGTTCTTC. It is translated as CASSFGLAGPSSYNEQFF.

This sequence joins TRBV11-2 and TRBJ2-1, with 8 bases lining up with TRBD2. The CDR3 spans 17 residues. The ends lost 3 bases at V and 6 bases at J; junction bases unmatched: 13. From germline, CDR1 is SGHAT and CDR2 FQNNGV. The CDR3 DNA follows: TGTGCCAGCAGCTTGGGGGTTCGAGCGGGAGAAGGCAATGAGCAGTTCTTC. This encodes CASSLGVRAGEGNEQFF.

J is TRBJ2-1 and V is TRBV11-2, with TRBD2 identical over 9 bases. CDR1 and CDR2 (germline): SGHAT, FQNNGV. The CDR3 extends over 16 amino acids. V shed 0 bases, J shed 4 bases, and the junction held 4 bases outside the gene matches. The CDR3 protein is CASSLELAGRYNEQFF. The CDR3 region has the DNA TGTGCCAGCAGCTTAGAACTAGCGGGTAGATACAATGAGCAGTTCTTC.